These 10 T cell receptor beta chains originate from one sample sequenced in a study of cytomegalovirus exposure and HLA in healthy donors. Method: immunoSEQ multiplex PCR; TCRdb's copy keeps in-frame clones and lacks some. In the table there are about 160,000 clones, about 86% of which are singletons. Input material: PBMCs. The receptors stem from a woman younger than 35 in good health and CMV-seronegative.

The CDR3 is CASRFGLAGYTGELFF. As DNA, the CDR3 is TGTGCAAGTCGCTTCGGACTAGCGGGGTACACCGGGGAGCTGTTTTTT. This chain links TRBV12-2 with TRBJ2-2; no check of the table's D call, TRBD2, against the DNA was made. TRBV12-2 is flagged as a pseudogene. The length of the CDR3 is 16 residues.

The chain employs TRBV27 and TRBJ2-3; 13 bases match TRBD2. This CDR3 is built from 17 residues. The V segment lost 3 bases and the J segment 0 bases; nucleotides outside the gene matches: 3. The germline V gene encodes CDR1 MNHEY and CDR2 SMNVEV (reference sequence). CDR3 protein: CASSFGLAGASTDTQYF. In DNA, the CDR3 is TGTGCCAGCAGTTTCGGACTAGCGGGAGCTAGCACAGATACGCAGTATTTT.

The chain recombines TRBV7-2 with TRBJ2-6; no definite D call. The CDR3 extends over 14 amino acids. V lost 5 bases and J 0 bases, leaving 5 bases between the germline ends. CDR1 SGHTA and CDR2 FQGNSA come from the germline V gene. CDR3 region: CASSRGSGANVLTF. Written as DNA, the CDR3 is TGTGCCAGCAGCCGAGGCTCTGGGGCCAACGTCCTGACTTTC.

The chain couples TRBV19 to TRBJ2-7; 10 nucleotides match TRBD1. There are 16 residues in the CDR3. The V gene's germline CDR1 is LNHDA and CDR2 SQIVND (reference sequence). The junction had 11 bases not matched to a gene; V was cut back by 6 bases and J by 3 bases. The CDR3, as DNA: TGTGCCAGTAGGACAGGGGGCCCGAATTCAATCTACGAGCAGTACTTC. It yields the protein CASRTGGPNSIYEQYF.

The chain couples TRBV19 to TRBJ1-2; no clear D gene. V gave up 0 bases and J gave up 1 base, with 9 bases separating them. CDR1 is LNHDA and CDR2 is SQIVND in the germline V gene (reference sequence). CDR3 length equals 15 residues. The CDR3: CASSIDSDINYGYTF. CDR3 coding DNA: TGTGCCAGTAGTATAGACTCCGACATTAACTATGGCTACACCTTC.

This clone turned up a few times. V gene TRBV27 combines with J gene TRBJ2-5; 7 bases are shared with TRBD1. Losses at the gene ends were 6 bases for V and 4 bases for J; bases not matched to a gene: 5. The length of the CDR3 is 13 residues. From germline, CDR1 is MNHEY and CDR2 SMNVEV (reference sequence). The CDR3 region is CASRPGQTETQYF. DNA for the CDR3: TGTGCCAGCAGGCCGGGACAGACAGAGACCCAGTACTTC.

This clone was found a few times. The chain combines TRBV11-2 with TRBJ2-1, with D possibly matching TRBD2 (6 bases). Trimming left V 1 base short and J 6 bases short, with 7 bases between. This CDR3 is built from 13 residues. Germline CDR1 reads SGHAT; CDR2 reads FQNNGV. The CDR3 region has the DNA TGTGCCAGCAGCTTAGTGCGGGGCAATGAGCAGTTCTTC. Translated: CASSLVRGNEQFF.

The V call is TRBV7-2, the J call TRBJ2-1; 8 bases agree with TRBD2. Germline CDR1 and CDR2: SGHTA and FQGNSA. The CDR3 totals 14 residues. With 5 bases clipped from V and 7 bases from J, the junction kept 7 bases outside the gene matches. The CDR3 DNA reads as TGTGCCAGCAGCCGAGCGGGAGCGGGAAATGAGCAGTTCTTC. It specifies CASSRAGAGNEQFF.

The CDR3 DNA reads TGTGCCAGCAGCTTAAGTATCGTCCCCGGGACTAGCAACCATGAGCAGTTCTTC. Translated: CASSLSIVPGTSNHEQFF. This chain joins TRBV7-9 and TRBJ2-1; 9 bases are shared with TRBD2. Germline lookup yields CDR1 SEHNR and CDR2 FQNEAQ (reference sequence). V shed 2 bases and J 8 bases; nucleotides not matched to a gene: 16. This CDR3 has 18 residues.

The rearrangement uses TRBV5-6 and TRBJ1-4; 7 nucleotides line up with TRBD1. The trim removed 5 bases at V and 2 bases at J, leaving 6 bases unmatched. The germline V gene encodes CDR1 SGHDT and CDR2 YYEEEE. The CDR3 has 15 residues. CDR3 sequence: CASSLTGATNEKLFF. DNA for the CDR3: TGTGCCAGCAGTTTAACAGGGGCCACTAATGAAAAACTGTTTTTT.